The 12 T cell receptor beta chains presented below share a single source sample, sequenced in a study of T cell responses to AZD1222 COVID-19 vaccine. The assay was immunoSEQ multiplex PCR, and TCRdb's table has in-frame clones only and misses some. The sample lists roughly 100,000 clones, about nine tenths seen once, with approximately 5.4% in the top ten. Sequencing was performed on peripheral blood, taken on day 0 of AZD1222 vaccination. These receptor sequences come from an adult in good health.

This sequence joins TRBV6-5 and TRBJ1-2; TRBD1 might be the D (5 bases). Trimming removed 0 bases at V and 4 bases at J, with 15 bases between. The CDR3 extends over 16 amino acids. In germline, CDR1 is MNHEY, CDR2 SVGAGI. The CDR3: CASSYSRGRGVYGYTF. The CDR3 DNA sequence: TGTGCCAGCAGTTACTCGAGGGGTAGGGGAGTCTATGGCTACACCTTC.

The chain carries TRBV15 and TRBJ2-5; the D is unclear. The CDR3 contains 13 residues. Germline-derived CDR1 and CDR2 are LNHNV and YYDKDF (reference sequence). Trimming took off 0 bases at V and 1 base at J, with 3 bases between the two ends. The CDR3 reads CATSRDTQETQYF. As DNA, the CDR3 is TGTGCCACCAGCAGAGACACCCAAGAGACCCAGTACTTC. The whole variable domain, filled in from reference TRBV15 and TRBJ2-5, reads DAMVIQNPRYQVTQFGKPVTLSCSQTLNHNVMYWYQQKSSQAPKLLFHYYDKDFNNEADTPDNFQSRRPNTSFCFLDIRSPGLGDTAMYLCATSRDTQETQYFGPGTRLLVL.

J is TRBJ2-1 and V is TRBV7-6; D could derive from TRBD1 or TRBD2 (5 bases each). V lost 1 base, J lost 0 bases, and 13 bases lay in between. The CDR3 spans 17 residues. Looked up from germline, CDR1 is SGHVS and CDR2 is FNYEAQ. CDR3 protein: CASSLDGTALSYNEQFF. In DNA form, the CDR3 reads TGTGCCAGCAGCTTAGACGGGACGGCCCTCTCCTACAATGAGCAGTTCTTC.

The chain uses TRBV11-3 and TRBJ2-1, with D unresolved. This CDR3 is 14 amino acids long. Germline CDR1 reads SGHNT; CDR2 reads YENEEA. V gave up 4 bases and J gave up 4 bases, with 11 bases separating them. The CDR3 DNA is TGTGCCAGCAGCTCCGGAAGCGAGTACAATGAGCAGTTCTTC. This codes for CASSSGSEYNEQFF.

The genes are TRBV6-5 and TRBJ2-1; 7 nucleotides agree with TRBD1. This CDR3 region has 14 residues. Germline CDR1 and CDR2: MNHEY and SVGAGI. V lost 10 bases to trimming and J lost 2 bases; unmatched junction nucleotides: 8. As DNA, the CDR3 is TGTGCCACTGCGGACAGGACGGCCTACAATGAGCAGTTCTTC. It yields the protein CATADRTAYNEQFF.

This clone was detected a few times. V and J are TRBV28 and TRBJ1-4; weak D call: TRBD1 (6 bases). From germline, CDR1 is MDHEN and CDR2 SYDVKM. The CDR3 has 15 residues. Trimming shortened V by 5 bases and J by 0 bases, and 10 bases separated the two germline ends. CDR3 in amino acids: CASSGQTATNEKLFF. CDR3 DNA: TGTGCCAGCAGTGGACAGACTGCAACTAATGAAAAACTGTTTTTT.

The J gene is TRBJ2-1, the V gene TRBV25-1; 9 nucleotides align to TRBD2. CDR3 length equals 17 residues. The junction had 11 bases not matched to a gene; V was cut back by 2 bases and J by 6 bases. The germline gives CDR1 MGHDK, CDR2 SYGVNS. CDR3 bases: TGTGCCAGCAGTGAAGCGGGAGGGCCTACCTGGAGCAATGAGCAGTTCTTC. The encoded protein is CASSEAGGPTWSNEQFF.

The genes are TRBV6-5 and TRBJ2-2; perhaps TRBD2 as D (5 bases). Germline V gene lookup returns CDR1 MNHEY and CDR2 SVGAGI. The V end lost 0 bases, the J end lost 6 bases, and 5 bases lay between the germline ends. The CDR3 spans 13 residues. The CDR3: CASSYSSAGELFF. In nucleotides, the CDR3 is TGTGCCAGCAGTTACTCTAGCGCCGGGGAGCTGTTTTTT.

The J gene is TRBJ1-2, the V gene TRBV7-2; a possible D gene is TRBD1 (6 bases). V dropped 4 bases and J dropped 7 bases, with 13 bases sitting between them. CDR1 and CDR2 (germline): SGHTA, FQGNSA. The CDR3 runs to 13 residues. The CDR3 DNA reads TGTGCCAGCAGCTCCAACAGGGCTGGTGGCTACACCTTC. This sequence encodes CASSSNRAGGYTF.

The chain carries TRBV5-1 and TRBJ2-1, with unresolved D. Germline V gives CDR1 SGHRS, CDR2 YFSETQ. V was shortened by 0 bases and J by 2 bases, with 6 bases between the two germline ends. The CDR3 contains 14 residues. CDR3 coding DNA: TGCGCCAGCAGCTTGGCGGTAGCCTACAATGAGCAGTTCTTC. It is translated as CASSLAVAYNEQFF.

The chain joins TRBV5-4 to TRBJ2-3; D uncertain. Germline V lookup: CDR1 SGHNT, CDR2 YYREEE (reference sequence). The V gene lost 1 base and the J gene lost 0 bases, with 9 bases spanning the gap. This CDR3 has 15 residues. The CDR3 DNA sequence: TGTGCCAGCAGCTTGAGGGCAGGAAGCACAGATACGCAGTATTTT. This sequence encodes CASSLRAGSTDTQYF.

The gene calls are TRBV9 and TRBJ2-5; 9 bases are a match to TRBD1. Germline V gene lookup returns CDR1 SGDLS and CDR2 YYNGEE. This CDR3 spans 15 amino acids. V shed 4 bases, J shed 5 bases, and the junction held 9 bases outside the gene matches. The CDR3 sequence is CASSLDRGGRETQYF. DNA of the CDR3: TGTGCCAGCAGCTTGGACAGGGGAGGACGGGAGACCCAGTACTTC.